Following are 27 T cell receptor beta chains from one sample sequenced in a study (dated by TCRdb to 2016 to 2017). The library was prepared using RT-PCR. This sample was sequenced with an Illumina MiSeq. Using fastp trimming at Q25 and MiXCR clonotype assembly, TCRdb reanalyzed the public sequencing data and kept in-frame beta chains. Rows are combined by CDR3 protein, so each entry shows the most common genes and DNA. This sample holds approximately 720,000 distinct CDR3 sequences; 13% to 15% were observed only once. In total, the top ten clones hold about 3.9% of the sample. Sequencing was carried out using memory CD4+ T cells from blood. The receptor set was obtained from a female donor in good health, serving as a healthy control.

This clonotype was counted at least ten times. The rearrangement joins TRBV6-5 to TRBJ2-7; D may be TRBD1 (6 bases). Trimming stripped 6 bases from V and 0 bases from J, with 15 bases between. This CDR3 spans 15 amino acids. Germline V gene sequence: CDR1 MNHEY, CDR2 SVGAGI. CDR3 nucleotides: TGTGCCAGCAGCTTAGGACAGCAATCCTCCTACGAGCAGTACTTC. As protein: CASSLGQQSSYEQYF.

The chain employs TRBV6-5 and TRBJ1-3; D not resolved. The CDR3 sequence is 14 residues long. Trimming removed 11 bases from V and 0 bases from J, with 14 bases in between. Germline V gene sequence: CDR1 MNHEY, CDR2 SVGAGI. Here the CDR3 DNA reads TGTGCCGTCTGGGCGGCGAGCTCTGGAAACACCATATATTTT. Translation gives CAVWAASSGNTIYF.

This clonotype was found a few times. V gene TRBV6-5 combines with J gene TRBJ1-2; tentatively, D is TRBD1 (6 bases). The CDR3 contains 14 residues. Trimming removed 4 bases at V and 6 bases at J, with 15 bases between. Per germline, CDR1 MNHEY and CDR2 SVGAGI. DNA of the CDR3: TGTGCCAGCAGTTCGGCGGGACACAAGGATGGCTACACCTTC. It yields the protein CASSSAGHKDGYTF.

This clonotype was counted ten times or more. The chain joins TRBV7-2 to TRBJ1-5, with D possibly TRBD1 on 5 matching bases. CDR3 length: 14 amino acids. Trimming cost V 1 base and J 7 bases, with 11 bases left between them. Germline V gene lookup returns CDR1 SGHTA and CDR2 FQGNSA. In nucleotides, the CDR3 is TGTGCCAGCAGCTTAGGGTTGCAGGGCCAGCCCCAGCATTTT. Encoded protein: CASSLGLQGQPQHF.

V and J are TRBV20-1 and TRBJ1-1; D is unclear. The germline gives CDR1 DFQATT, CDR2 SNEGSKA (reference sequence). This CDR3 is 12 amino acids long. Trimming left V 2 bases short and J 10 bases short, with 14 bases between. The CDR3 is CSARSISAGAFF. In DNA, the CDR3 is TGCAGTGCTAGATCTATCTCGGCGGGAGCTTTCTTT.

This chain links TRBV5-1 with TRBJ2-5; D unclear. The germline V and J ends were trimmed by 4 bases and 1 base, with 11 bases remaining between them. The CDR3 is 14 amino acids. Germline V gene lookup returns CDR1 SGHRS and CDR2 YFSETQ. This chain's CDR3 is CASSRGRSQETQYF. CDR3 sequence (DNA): TGCGCCAGCAGCCGTGGACGGTCCCAAGAGACCCAGTACTTC.

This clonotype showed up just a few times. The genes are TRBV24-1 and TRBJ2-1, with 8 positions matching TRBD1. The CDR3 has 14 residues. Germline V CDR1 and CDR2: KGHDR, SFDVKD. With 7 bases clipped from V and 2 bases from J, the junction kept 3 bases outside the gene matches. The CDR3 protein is CATRGDRPYNEQFF. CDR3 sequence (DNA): TGTGCCACCAGGGGGGACAGGCCCTACAATGAGCAGTTCTTC.

The CDR3 sequence: CSARLAQAYNEQFF. The CDR3 DNA sequence: TGCAGTGCTAGACTAGCGCAAGCCTACAATGAGCAGTTCTTC. The chain uses TRBV20-1 and TRBJ2-1, with D possibly matching TRBD2 (6 bases). Germline CDR1 and CDR2: DFQATT and SNEGSKA (reference sequence). The ends were cut back, 2 bases at V and 2 bases at J, with 10 bases in the middle. The CDR3 contains 14 residues.

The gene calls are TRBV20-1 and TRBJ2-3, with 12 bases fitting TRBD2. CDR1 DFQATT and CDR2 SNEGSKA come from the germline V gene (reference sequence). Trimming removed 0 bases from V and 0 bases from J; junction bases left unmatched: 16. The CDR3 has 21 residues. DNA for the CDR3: TGCAGTGCTAGAGATCTTCGGGCTAGCGGGGGGGGCTCTGCGAGCACAGATACGCAGTATTTT. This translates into CSARDLRASGGGSASTDTQYF.

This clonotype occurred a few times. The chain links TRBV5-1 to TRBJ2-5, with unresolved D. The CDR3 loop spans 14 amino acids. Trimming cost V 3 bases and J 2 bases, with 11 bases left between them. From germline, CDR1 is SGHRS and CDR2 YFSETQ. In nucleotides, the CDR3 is TGCGCCAGCAGCTCCTCAACCCTTCAAGAGACCCAGTACTTC. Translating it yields CASSSSTLQETQYF.

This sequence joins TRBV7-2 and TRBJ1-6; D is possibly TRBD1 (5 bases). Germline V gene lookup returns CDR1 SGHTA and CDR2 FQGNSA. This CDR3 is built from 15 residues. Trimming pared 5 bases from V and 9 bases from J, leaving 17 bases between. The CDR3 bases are TGTGCCAGCAGCCCCCGGTCAGGGTTGGGTTCACCCCTCCACTTT. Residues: CASSPRSGLGSPLHF.

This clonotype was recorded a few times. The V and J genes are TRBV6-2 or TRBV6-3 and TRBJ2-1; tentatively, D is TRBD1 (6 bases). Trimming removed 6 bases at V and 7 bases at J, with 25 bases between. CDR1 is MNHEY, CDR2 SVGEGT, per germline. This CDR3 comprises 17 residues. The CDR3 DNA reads TGTGCCAGCAGACGTCGCCAGGGGCGCCCAACTCCTAATGAGCAGTTCTTC. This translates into CASRRRQGRPTPNEQFF.

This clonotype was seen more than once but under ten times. The CDR3 DNA reads TGTGCCAGCAGTTCCAATTGGTTAACAGGGACTCACTCTGGAAACACCATATATTTT. Amino acid sequence: CASSSNWLTGTHSGNTIYF. V gene TRBV12-3 or TRBV12-4 combines with J gene TRBJ1-3; D perhaps matches TRBD1 (6 bases). The CDR3 runs 19 residues. The V end lost 4 bases, the J end lost 0 bases, and 22 bases lay between the germline ends.

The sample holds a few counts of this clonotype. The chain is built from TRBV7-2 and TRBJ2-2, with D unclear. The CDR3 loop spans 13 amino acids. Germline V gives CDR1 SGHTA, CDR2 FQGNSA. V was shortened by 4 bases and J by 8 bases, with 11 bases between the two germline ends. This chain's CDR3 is CASSSDDLGELFF. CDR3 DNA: TGTGCCAGCAGCTCGGACGACCTAGGGGAGCTGTTTTTT. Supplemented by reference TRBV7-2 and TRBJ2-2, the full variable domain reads GAGVSQSPSNKVTEKGKDVELRCDPISGHTALYWYRQSLGQGLEFLIYFQGNSAPDKSGLPSDRFSAERTGGSVSTLTIQRTQQEDSAVYLCASSSDDLGELFFGEGSRLTVL.

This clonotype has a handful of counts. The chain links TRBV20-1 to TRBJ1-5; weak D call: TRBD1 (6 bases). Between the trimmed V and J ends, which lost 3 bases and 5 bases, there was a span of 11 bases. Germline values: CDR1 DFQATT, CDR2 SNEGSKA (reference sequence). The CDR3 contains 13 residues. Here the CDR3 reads CSASGQGYQPQHF. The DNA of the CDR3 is TGCAGTGCTAGCGGTCAGGGGTATCAGCCCCAGCATTTT.

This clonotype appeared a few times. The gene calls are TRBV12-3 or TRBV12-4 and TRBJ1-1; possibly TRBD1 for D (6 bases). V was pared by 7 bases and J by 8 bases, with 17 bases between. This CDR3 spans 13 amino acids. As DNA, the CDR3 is TGTGCCAGCATCAACTGGGGGGGGCTGGAAGCTTTCTTT. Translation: CASINWGGLEAFF.

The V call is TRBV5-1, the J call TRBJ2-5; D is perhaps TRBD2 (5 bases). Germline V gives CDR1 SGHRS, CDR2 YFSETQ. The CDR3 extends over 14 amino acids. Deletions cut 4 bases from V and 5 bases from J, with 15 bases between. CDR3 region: CASSGRGTGETQYF. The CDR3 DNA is TGCGCCAGCAGCGGTCGGGGTACGGGGGAGACCCAGTACTTC. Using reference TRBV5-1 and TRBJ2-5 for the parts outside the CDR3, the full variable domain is KAGVTQTPRYLIKTRGQQVTLSCSPISGHRSVSWYQQTPGQGLQFLFEYFSETQRNKGNFPGRFSGRQFSNSRSEMNVSTLELGDSALYLCASSGRGTGETQYFGPGTRLLVL.

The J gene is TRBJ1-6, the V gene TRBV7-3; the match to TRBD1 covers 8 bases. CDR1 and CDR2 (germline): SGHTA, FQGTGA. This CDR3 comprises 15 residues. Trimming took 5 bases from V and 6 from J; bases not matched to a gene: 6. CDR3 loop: CASSEGQGFNSPLHF. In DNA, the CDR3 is TGTGCCAGCAGCGAAGGACAGGGCTTTAATTCACCCCTCCACTTT.

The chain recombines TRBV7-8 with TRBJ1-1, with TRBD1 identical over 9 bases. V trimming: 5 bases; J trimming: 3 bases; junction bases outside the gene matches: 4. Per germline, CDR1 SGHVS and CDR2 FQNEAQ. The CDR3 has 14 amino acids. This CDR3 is CASSVRDRDTEAFF. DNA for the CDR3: TGTGCCAGCAGCGTCCGGGACAGGGACACTGAAGCTTTCTTT.

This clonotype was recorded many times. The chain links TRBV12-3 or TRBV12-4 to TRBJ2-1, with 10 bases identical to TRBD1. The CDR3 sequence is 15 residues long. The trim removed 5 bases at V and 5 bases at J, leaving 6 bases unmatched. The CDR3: CASSTPGQGNNEQFF. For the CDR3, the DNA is TGTGCCAGCAGTACACCGGGACAGGGGAACAATGAGCAGTTCTTC.

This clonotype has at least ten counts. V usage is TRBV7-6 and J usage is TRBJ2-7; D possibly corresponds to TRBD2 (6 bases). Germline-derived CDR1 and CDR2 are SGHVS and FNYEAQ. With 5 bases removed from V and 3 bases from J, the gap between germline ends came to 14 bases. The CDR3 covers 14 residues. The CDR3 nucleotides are TGTGCCAGCAGCCCGAATCCGGGACTCTACGAGCAGTACTTC. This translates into CASSPNPGLYEQYF.

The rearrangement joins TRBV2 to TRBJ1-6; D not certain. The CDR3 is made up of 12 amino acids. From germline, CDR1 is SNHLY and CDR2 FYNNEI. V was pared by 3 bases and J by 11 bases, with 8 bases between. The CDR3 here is CASSEISTPLHF. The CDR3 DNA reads TGTGCCAGCAGTGAGATTTCGACACCCCTCCACTTT.

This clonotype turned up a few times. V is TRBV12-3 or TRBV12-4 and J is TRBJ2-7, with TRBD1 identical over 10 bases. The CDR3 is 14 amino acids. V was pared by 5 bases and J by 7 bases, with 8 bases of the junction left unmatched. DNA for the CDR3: TGTGCCAGCAGTCGATCCGGGACAGGGGAAGAGCAGTACTTC. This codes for CASSRSGTGEEQYF.

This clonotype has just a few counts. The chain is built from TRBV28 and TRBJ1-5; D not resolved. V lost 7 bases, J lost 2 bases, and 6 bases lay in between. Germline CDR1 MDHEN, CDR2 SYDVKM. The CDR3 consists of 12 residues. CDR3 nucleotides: TGTGCCAGCATGGACCGCAATCAGCCCCAGCATTTT. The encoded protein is CASMDRNQPQHF.

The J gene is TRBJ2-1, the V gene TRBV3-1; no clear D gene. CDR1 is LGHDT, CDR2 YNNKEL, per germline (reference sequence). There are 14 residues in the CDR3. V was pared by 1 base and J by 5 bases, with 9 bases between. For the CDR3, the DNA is TGTGCCAGCAGCCAAGTGTGGCAGCACAATGAGCAGTTCTTC. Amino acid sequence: CASSQVWQHNEQFF.

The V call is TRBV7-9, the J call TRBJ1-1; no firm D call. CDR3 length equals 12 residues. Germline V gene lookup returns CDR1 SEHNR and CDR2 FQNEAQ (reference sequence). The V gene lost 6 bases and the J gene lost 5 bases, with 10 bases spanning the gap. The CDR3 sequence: CASRWGGTEAFF. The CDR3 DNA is TGTGCCAGCAGGTGGGGAGGTACTGAAGCTTTCTTT.

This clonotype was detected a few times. In DNA form, the CDR3 reads TGTGCCAGCAGCTGGTCAGGGTCCGGGGAGCTGTTTTTT. It encodes CASSWSGSGELFF. J is TRBJ2-2 and V is TRBV7-2, with D tentatively TRBD1 (5 bases). Germline V CDR1 and CDR2: SGHTA, FQGNSA. V shed 4 bases and J shed 6 bases, with 9 bases lying between them. The CDR3 has 13 residues.